The 2 T cell receptor beta chains presented below share a single source sample, sequenced in a study of T cells in tuberculosis. Sequenced by immunoSEQ multiplex PCR; TCRdb stores in-frame clones only, minus some. The sample shows 25,000 to 35,000 clones, under 95% of them seen only once. Material: PBMCs. These receptors all stem from a donor aged 10 to 29 with latent tuberculosis or without tuberculosis infection. Some clones in this sample may be carry-over from other donors' samples.

The rearrangement links TRBV28 to TRBJ1-6; D unclear. The V gene lost 6 bases and the J gene lost 1 base, with 7 bases spanning the gap. Per the germline V gene, CDR1 is MDHEN and CDR2 is SYDVKM. This CDR3 spans 14 amino acids. The CDR3 bases are TGTGCCAGCAGCCCTAGGTCCTATAATTCACCCCTCCACTTT. This gives the protein CASSPRSYNSPLHF.

This clone was seen just once. This sequence joins TRBV10-3 and TRBJ1-4; D ambiguous. Germline assignment: CDR1 ENHRY and CDR2 SYGVKD. Deletions cut 1 base from V and 3 bases from J, with 9 bases between. This CDR3 is built from 15 residues. CDR3 bases: TGTGCCATCAGTGAGTACACGGGAGCTAATGAAAAACTGTTTTTT. This encodes CAISEYTGANEKLFF.